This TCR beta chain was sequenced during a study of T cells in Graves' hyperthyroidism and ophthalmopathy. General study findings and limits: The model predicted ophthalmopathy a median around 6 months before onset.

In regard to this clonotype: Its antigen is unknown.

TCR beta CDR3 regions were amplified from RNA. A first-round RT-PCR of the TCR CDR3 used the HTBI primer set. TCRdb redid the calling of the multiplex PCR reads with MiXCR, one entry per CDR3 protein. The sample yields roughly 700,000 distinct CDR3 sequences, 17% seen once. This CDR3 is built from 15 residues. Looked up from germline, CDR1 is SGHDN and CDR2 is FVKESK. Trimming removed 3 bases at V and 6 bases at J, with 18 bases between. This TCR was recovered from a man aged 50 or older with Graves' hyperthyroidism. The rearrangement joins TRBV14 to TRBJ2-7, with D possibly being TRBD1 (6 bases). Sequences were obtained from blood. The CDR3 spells CASSHTSGTPGEQYF. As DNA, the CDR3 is TGTGCCAGCAGCCATACTTCCGGGACACCCGGCGAGCAGTACTTC. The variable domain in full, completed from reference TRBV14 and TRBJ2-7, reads EAGVTQFPSHSVIEKGQTVTLRCDPISGHDNLYWYRRVMGKEIKFLLHFVKESKQDESGMPNNRFLAERTGGTYSTLKVQPAELEDSGVYFCASSHTSGTPGEQYFGPGTRLTVT.